The clone carrying this T cell receptor (beta chain) was detected once. What it binds is unknown. The use of a sample-barcoded 5' primer and a J-beta primer mix characterized a second PCR of about 7 to 12 cycles. From each sample, at least 2.5 million paired-end reads containing CDR3 were obtained. From the 5' RACE reads, TCRdb called clonotypes with MiXCR, one entry per CDR3 protein. The sample consists of about 1.1 million distinct CDR3 sequences, under 40% of them appearing once. These data come from a study of blood T cells in healthy people across ages. General study points: Any conclusive comparison of naive versus antigen-experienced cells was prevented by using unsorted PBMCs.

The CDR3 is made up of 16 amino acids. The V gene lost 5 bases and the J gene lost 2 bases, with 15 bases spanning the gap. The clonotype was recovered from a young man in good health. The sample consisted of blood. The rearrangement links TRBV12-3 or TRBV12-4 to TRBJ1-4, with D perhaps matching TRBD1 (6 bases). CDR3 residues: CASSGTGGGTNEKLFF. For the CDR3, the DNA is TGTGCCAGCAGTGGGACGGGTGGGGGCACTAATGAAAAACTGTTTTTT.